The 27 T cell receptor beta chains reported below all come from one sample, sequenced in a study of regulatory T cells in long-lasting Graves disease. Time point reported: newly diagnosed GD, antithyroid drugs for less than 3 months. PBMC-extracted RNA yielded the TCR library. With iRepertoire HTBI primers and Arm-PCR of CDR3 regions, TCR beta libraries were built. TCRdb fed the multiplex PCR reads into MiXCR, producing one record per CDR3 protein. The repertoire includes 550,000 or so distinct CDR3 sequences, around 12% of them detected once, and around 9.3% sits in the top ten. The same data also went into a second study, on T cells in Graves' hyperthyroidism and ophthalmopathy.

The material sequenced was peripheral blood mononuclear cells (PBMCs), taken at new diagnosis, from a patient treated with antithyroid drugs. The receptor source for this set is a woman between 25 and 40 years old with Graves disease.

This clonotype was counted between two and nine times. Given a much more abundant clone one base away, this may be a read error. The chain is built from TRBV20-1 and TRBJ2-3, with TRBD2 as a possible D gene (6 bases). V lost 6 bases to trimming and J lost 2 bases, with 18 bases between them. This CDR3 is 15 amino acids long. Germline CDR1 is DFQATT and CDR2 is SNEGSKA (reference sequence). CDR3 region: CSAVLPDYSTDTQYF. Here the CDR3 DNA reads TGCAGTGCCGTCCTTCCGGACTATTCCACAGATACGCAGTATTTT.

This clonotype was seen only once. The CDR3 loop is CASSLGTNSYNEQFF. The CDR3, as DNA: TGTGCCAGCAGCTTAGGGACTAACTCCTACAATGAGCAGTTCTTC. The genes are TRBV11-2 and TRBJ2-1; perhaps TRBD2 as D (6 bases). CDR3 length equals 15 residues. V lost 1 base to trimming and J lost 0 bases, with 7 bases between them. CDR1 SGHAT and CDR2 FQNNGV come from the germline V gene.

This clonotype was counted at least ten times. The CDR3 region is CASSFWGPDTQYF. The CDR3, as DNA: TGTGCCAGCAGTTTCTGGGGACCAGATACGCAGTATTTT. The chain recombines TRBV28 with TRBJ2-3; D tentatively reads TRBD1 or TRBD2 (5 bases each). From germline, CDR1 is MDHEN and CDR2 SYDVKM. CDR3 size: 13 residues. The V end was cut by 3 bases, the J end by 4 bases, with 8 bases between.

The chain uses TRBV18 and TRBJ1-1; D unclear. CDR1 and CDR2 from the germline V gene are KGHSH and LQKENI. The CDR3 runs to 15 residues. Between the trimmed V and J ends, which lost 5 bases and 11 bases, there was a span of 24 bases. The CDR3 region has the DNA TGTGCCAGCTCATTCAATCACTACCAAGGGTACGCGGCTTTCTTT. Translated, it gives CASSFNHYQGYAAFF.

At least ten counts were recorded for this clonotype. This chain uses TRBV28 with TRBJ2-1; D unresolved. The V gene lost 3 bases and the J gene lost 1 base, with 10 bases spanning the gap. The V gene's germline CDR1 is MDHEN and CDR2 SYDVKM. The CDR3 is 15 residues long. The CDR3 spells CASSFVGSSYNEQFF. The CDR3 nucleotides read TGTGCCAGCAGTTTTGTGGGATCTTCCTACAATGAGCAGTTCTTC.

Of note for this clonotype: This may be a read error, as it is one base from a much larger clone. This chain connects TRBV28 to TRBJ1-6; possibly TRBD1 for D (5 bases). Between the trimmed V and J ends, which lost 9 bases and 14 bases, there was a span of 20 bases. The CDR3 contains 13 residues. The germline V gene encodes CDR1 MDHEN and CDR2 SYDVKM. CDR3 nucleotides: TGTGCCAGAAGGCGCGAGTATGGGGGAACCCTCCACTTT. The encoded protein is CARRREYGGTLHF.

This clonotype was picked up many times. The V gene is TRBV2, the J gene TRBJ1-1, with D possibly being TRBD1 (6 bases). Between the trimmed V and J ends, which lost 6 bases and 4 bases, there was a span of 12 bases. Per germline, CDR1 SNHLY and CDR2 FYNNEI. This CDR3 has 13 amino acids. CDR3 nucleotide sequence: TGTGCCAGCAGCCTACAGGGACCCACTGAAGCTTTCTTT. Amino acid sequence: CASSLQGPTEAFF. Based on the CDR3 plus reference TRBV2 and TRBJ1-1, the full variable domain is EPEVTQTPSHQVTQMGQEVILRCVPISNHLYFYWYRQILGQKVEFLVSFYNNEISEKSEIFDDQFSVERPDGSNFTLKIRSTKLEDSAMYFCASSLQGPTEAFFGQGTRLTVV.

Regarding this clonotype: This clone may be a read error of a much larger clone one base away. The chain uses TRBV11-2 and TRBJ2-7; D may be TRBD1 or TRBD2 (5 bases each). This CDR3 region has 15 residues. Deletions cut 8 bases from V and 4 bases from J, with 21 bases between. Germline CDR1 and CDR2: SGHAT and FQNNGV. For the CDR3, the DNA is TGTGCCAGCGGCCCAGCCCGGGACGGAGTTTACGAGCAGTACTTC. Protein: CASGPARDGVYEQYF.

This clonotype came up many times. A junction boundary mismatches the germline segment, possibly from a read error. The chain carries TRBV2 and TRBJ1-1; no clear D gene. Germline values: CDR1 SNHLY, CDR2 FYNNEI. The CDR3 covers 13 residues. The CDR3 DNA is TGTGCCGGCAGTGTCCAAGGGAACACTGAAGCTTTCTTT. Translation gives CAGSVQGNTEAFF.

This clonotype showed up many times. This chain joins TRBV5-4 and TRBJ1-2; TRBD1 aligns across 8 bases. This CDR3 spans 14 amino acids. J was trimmed by 3 bases and V by 7 bases; bases with no gene match: 8. Germline V lookup: CDR1 SGHNT, CDR2 YYREEE (reference sequence). The CDR3 sequence: CASSPGQGYYGYTF. DNA of the CDR3: TGTGCCAGCTCGCCTGGACAGGGATACTATGGCTACACCTTC. The full variable domain, with the rest looked up from reference TRBV5-4 and TRBJ1-2, is ETGVTQSPTHLIKTRGQQVTLRCSSQSGHNTVSWYQQALGQGPQFIFQYYREEENGRGNFPPRFSGLQFPNYSSELNVNALELDDSALYLCASSPGQGYYGYTFGSGTRLTVV.

Only a few counts were recorded for this clonotype. V usage is TRBV19 and J usage is TRBJ2-5; 7 positions agree with TRBD1. The CDR3 loop spans 14 amino acids. Unmatched junction bases numbered 6, after V lost 3 bases and J lost 5 bases. Per germline, CDR1 LNHDA and CDR2 SQIVND (reference sequence). The CDR3 reads CASSITGARETQYF. The CDR3 bases are TGTGCCAGTAGTATCACAGGGGCCAGGGAGACCCAGTACTTC.

This clonotype was observed a few times. Just one base apart from a much larger clone, this may be a read error. The chain combines TRBV28 with TRBJ2-4; 12 nucleotides line up with TRBD1. CDR3 length: 16 amino acids. Germline lookup yields CDR1 MDHEN and CDR2 SYDVKM. The CDR3 bases are TGTGCCAGCAGTCCAACGGGACAGGGGGCCAAAAACACTCAGTACTTC. Its translation: CASSPTGQGAKNTQYF.

This clonotype came up many times. This chain links TRBV27 with TRBJ2-3; a weak D match, TRBD2 (6 bases). Per germline, CDR1 MNHEY and CDR2 SMNVEV (reference sequence). This CDR3 has 15 amino acids. Trimming shortened V by 7 bases and J by 0 bases, and 14 bases separated the two germline ends. This CDR3 reads CASKWSGTSTDTQYF. The CDR3 DNA sequence: TGTGCCAGCAAATGGTCTGGGACTAGCACAGATACGCAGTATTTT.

This chain uses TRBV7-2 with TRBJ2-3; a possible D gene is TRBD2 (6 bases). V was pared by 8 bases and J by 2 bases, with 14 bases between. The CDR3 contains 14 residues. The germline V gene encodes CDR1 SGHTA and CDR2 FQGNSA. The CDR3 loop is CASLLAAYTDTQYF. CDR3 DNA: TGTGCCAGCCTTTTAGCGGCTTACACAGATACGCAGTATTTT. The variable domain in full, with the rest retrieved from reference TRBV7-2 and TRBJ2-3, is GAGVSQSPSNKVTEKGKDVELRCDPISGHTALYWYRQSLGQGLEFLIYFQGNSAPDKSGLPSDRFSAERTGGSVSTLTIQRTQQEDSAVYLCASLLAAYTDTQYFGPGTRLTVL.

This clonotype occurred many times. This chain links TRBV7-9 with TRBJ2-5, with D perhaps assigned TRBD1 or TRBD2 (6 bases each). The V end was cut by 2 bases, the J end by 2 bases, with 15 bases between. The germline CDR1 and CDR2 sequences are SEHNR and FQNEAQ (reference sequence). The CDR3 consists of 16 residues. In DNA form, the CDR3 reads TGTGCCAGCAGCTTATGGGGGGCGGCCCGACAAGAGACCCAGTACTTC. Its protein product is CASSLWGAARQETQYF.

This clonotype was found a few times. The chain is built from TRBV20-1 and TRBJ2-7; D is unresolved. V shed 3 bases and J shed 2 bases, with 5 bases lying between them. CDR3 length: 11 amino acids. Germline V gene data show CDR1 as DFQATT and CDR2 as SNEGSKA (reference sequence). CDR3 bases: TGCAGTGCTAGCGGAACCTACGAGCAGTACTTC. Its protein product is CSASGTYEQYF.

The table lists this clonotype with many counts. V is TRBV19 and J is TRBJ1-1; 7 nucleotides line up with TRBD1. With V trimmed by 5 bases and J by 4 bases, 4 bases remained unmatched. This CDR3 is built from 13 residues. Germline V gene data show CDR1 as LNHDA and CDR2 as SQIVND (reference sequence). The DNA for the CDR3 is TGTGCCAGTAGTTCCAACAGGGGCACTGAAGCTTTCTTT. The encoded protein is CASSSNRGTEAFF.

This sequence joins TRBV9 and TRBJ2-2, with 9 bases lining up with TRBD2. Per germline, CDR1 SGDLS and CDR2 YYNGEE. Trimming at V came to 4 bases and at J to 4 bases, leaving 8 bases not matched to a gene. CDR3 length: 16 amino acids. The CDR3 DNA sequence: TGTGCCAGCAGCCCCCGACTAGCGGAGCCCACCGGGGAGCTGTTTTTT. This translates into CASSPRLAEPTGELFF.

As to this clonotype: This may stem from a read error, because a much larger clone lies one nucleotide away. The V and J genes are TRBV7-8 and TRBJ2-5, with TRBD1 matching 8 bases. The CDR3 contains 16 residues. Germline-derived CDR1 and CDR2 are SGHVS and FQNEAQ. V trimming: 3 bases; J trimming: 2 bases; junction bases outside the gene matches: 8. The CDR3 DNA follows: TGTGCCAGCAGCTTCAGACAGGGGAGTCAGCAAGAGACCCAGTACTTC. Its translation is CASSFRQGSQQETQYF.

This clonotype was recorded many times. The V and J genes are TRBV6-2 or TRBV6-3 and TRBJ2-7, with 10 bases fitting TRBD2. Trimming removed 4 bases from V and 2 bases from J; junction bases left unmatched: 14. Germline loops: CDR1 MNHEY, CDR2 SVGEGT. This CDR3 is 18 amino acids long. This CDR3 reads CASSFWLAGESNPYEQYF. The CDR3 bases are TGTGCCAGCAGTTTTTGGCTAGCGGGAGAATCTAACCCCTACGAGCAGTACTTC.

This clonotype was seen many times. CDR3 sequence reads: CASSPIGGVESGANVLTF. As DNA, the CDR3 is TGTGCCAGCAGCCCTATAGGGGGGGTAGAAAGCGGGGCCAACGTCCTGACTTTC. V gene TRBV7-2 combines with J gene TRBJ2-6; maybe TRBD2 (7 bases). CDR1 and CDR2 (germline): SGHTA, FQGNSA. The CDR3 length is 18 residues. The ends were cut back, 5 bases at V and 4 bases at J, with 21 bases in the middle.

This clonotype was counted a single time. V gene TRBV12-3 or TRBV12-4 combines with J gene TRBJ2-3; 11 nucleotides agree with TRBD2. With 7 bases clipped from V and 8 bases from J, the junction kept 17 bases outside the gene matches. This CDR3 has 17 residues. This chain's CDR3 is CASTLLPLAGEGGTQYF. The DNA of the CDR3 is TGTGCCAGCACCCTACTCCCACTAGCGGGAGAGGGAGGTACGCAGTATTTT.

In this sample, this clonotype turned up many times. This chain joins TRBV7-2 and TRBJ2-5; 7 nucleotides match TRBD2. The CDR3 covers 16 residues. The germline V gene encodes CDR1 SGHTA and CDR2 FQGNSA. J gave up 1 base and V 1 base, and 6 bases lay outside the gene matches. The CDR3 region is CASSLVAGVGQETQYF. In DNA form, the CDR3 reads TGTGCCAGCAGCTTAGTCGCGGGAGTGGGCCAAGAGACCCAGTACTTC.

There are many counts of this clonotype. The chain uses TRBV3-1 and TRBJ1-5, with 7 bases matching TRBD1. CDR3 length equals 15 residues. Germline CDR1 and CDR2: LGHDT and YNNKEL (reference sequence). The V gene end was trimmed by 1 base and the J gene end by 0 bases; junction bases not matched to a gene: 0. The CDR3 DNA reads as TGTGCCAGCAGCCAAGGACAGGGTAGCAATCAGCCCCAGCATTTT. Amino acids: CASSQGQGSNQPQHF.

In this sample, this clonotype turned up many times. V gene TRBV6-1 combines with J gene TRBJ2-3; 7 bases fit TRBD1. The junction had 11 bases not matched to a gene; V was cut back by 8 bases and J by 3 bases. CDR3 length equals 15 residues. Germline values: CDR1 MNHNS, CDR2 SASEGT. The CDR3 loop is CASLPRQGLTDTQYF. The CDR3 region has the DNA TGTGCCAGCTTACCGAGACAGGGATTAACAGATACGCAGTATTTT.

This clonotype showed up many times. This chain joins TRBV27 and TRBJ1-1, with D possibly matching TRBD1 (6 bases). This CDR3 contains 14 residues. Trimming took 5 bases from V and 4 from J, leaving 14 bases between them. CDR1 MNHEY and CDR2 SMNVEV come from the germline V gene (reference sequence). CDR3 region: CASSPTGRSTEAFF. The CDR3 region has the DNA TGTGCCAGCAGTCCCACAGGGAGAAGCACTGAAGCTTTCTTT.

With respect to this clonotype: The likely explanation is a read error, given a far larger clone one base away. This chain joins TRBV10-3 and TRBJ2-1; D is uncertain. V lost 5 bases and J lost 6, with 14 bases in between. The germline CDR1 and CDR2 sequences are ENHRY and SYGVKD. The CDR3 covers 14 residues. CDR3: CAISPFEETNEQFF. The CDR3 coding sequence is TGTGCCATCAGTCCCTTTGAGGAAACCAATGAGCAGTTCTTC.